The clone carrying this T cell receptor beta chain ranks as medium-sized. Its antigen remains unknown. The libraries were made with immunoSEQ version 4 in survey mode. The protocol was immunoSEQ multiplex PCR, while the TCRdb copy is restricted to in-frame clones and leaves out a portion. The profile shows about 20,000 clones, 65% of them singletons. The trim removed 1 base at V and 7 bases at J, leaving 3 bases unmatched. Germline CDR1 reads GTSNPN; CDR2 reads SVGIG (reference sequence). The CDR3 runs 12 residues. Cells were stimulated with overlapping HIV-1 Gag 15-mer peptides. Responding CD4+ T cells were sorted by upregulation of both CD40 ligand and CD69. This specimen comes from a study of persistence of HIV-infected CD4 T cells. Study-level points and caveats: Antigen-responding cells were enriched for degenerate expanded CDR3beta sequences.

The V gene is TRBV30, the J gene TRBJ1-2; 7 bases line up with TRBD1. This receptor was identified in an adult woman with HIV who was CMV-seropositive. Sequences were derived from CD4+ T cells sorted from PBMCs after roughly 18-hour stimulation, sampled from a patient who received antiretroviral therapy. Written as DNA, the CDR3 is TGTGCCTGGAGTGCCGGGACAGCTGGCTACACCTTC. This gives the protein CAWSAGTAGYTF.